This T cell receptor beta chain appears in the sequencing data of a study of metastatic and nonmetastatic thyroid tumors. About the study: Where malignant and benign thyroid patients were concerned, repertoires were compared across blood and tumor or nodule tissue.

This clone has a count of ten or more. As yet, its antigen is unknown. All patients reached thyroid surgery having received no treatment beforehand. Study-wide findings and caveats: Malignant thyroid tumors reportedly had TCR beta diversity that was significantly higher than in benign nodules, in blood and tumor.

The CDR3 totals 13 residues. Per germline, CDR1 MDHEN and CDR2 SYDVKM. V was pared by 2 bases and J by 6 bases, with 1 base of the junction left unmatched. Authors' methods: The distant-metastasis classifier for papillary thyroid cancer was built from CDR3 differences across clinicopathological groups. With MiXCR, TCRdb called clones anew from the PCR reads. It is TCRdb's table, rather than the study itself, that gives the V and J calls and clone size. The sample includes 15,000 to 20,000 clones, about a fifth seen only once; the top ten take over 15%. The chain is built from TRBV28 and TRBJ2-7, with TRBD1 identical over 10 bases. The sequencing input was tumor tissue. This receptor was obtained from a female donor with papillary thyroid cancer or a benign thyroid nodule (not recorded which). Some clones in this sample may be carry-over from other donors' samples. CDR3 in amino acids: CASSLGDRGEQYF. The DNA for the CDR3 is TGTGCCAGCAGTTTAGGGGACAGGGGCGAGCAGTACTTC.